This TCR beta chain was captured by sequencing in a study of T-cell reconstitution after alpha-beta-depleted transplantation in children. This clonotype was found a few times. Antigen specificity is unknown. For TCRbeta, the library was prepared with unique molecular identifiers. TCRdb ran MiXCR on the PCR reads and lists one entry per CDR3 protein. The sample holds 600,000 to 700,000 distinct CDR3 sequences, around 13% seen once. Study-wide points: It was reported that alpha-beta T cells came from several hundred expanded graft clones (about two months after transplant). Some patients owed their high day-60 TCRbeta diversity to surviving recipient T cells and thymic progenitors.

V was cut by 3 bases and J by 5 bases, with 15 bases left in between. This CDR3 spans 15 amino acids. Germline assignment: CDR1 SGHRS and CDR2 YFSETQ. This TCR derives from a girl aged 2 to 10 with congenital amegakaryocytic thrombocytopenia, due to receive a stem cell transplant. The chain joins TRBV5-1 to TRBJ2-1, with TRBD1 as a possible D gene (6 bases). The specimen was PBMCs, collected before TCRalphabeta/CD19-depleted stem cell transplant. The CDR3 DNA reads TGCGCCAGCAGCTCCGGACAGAGAACCGACAATGAGCAGTTCTTC. Residues: CASSSGQRTDNEQFF. Full variable domain (missing parts from reference TRBV5-1 and TRBJ2-1): KAGVTQTPRYLIKTRGQQVTLSCSPISGHRSVSWYQQTPGQGLQFLFEYFSETQRNKGNFPGRFSGRQFSNSRSEMNVSTLELGDSALYLCASSSGQRTDNEQFFGPGTRLTVL.